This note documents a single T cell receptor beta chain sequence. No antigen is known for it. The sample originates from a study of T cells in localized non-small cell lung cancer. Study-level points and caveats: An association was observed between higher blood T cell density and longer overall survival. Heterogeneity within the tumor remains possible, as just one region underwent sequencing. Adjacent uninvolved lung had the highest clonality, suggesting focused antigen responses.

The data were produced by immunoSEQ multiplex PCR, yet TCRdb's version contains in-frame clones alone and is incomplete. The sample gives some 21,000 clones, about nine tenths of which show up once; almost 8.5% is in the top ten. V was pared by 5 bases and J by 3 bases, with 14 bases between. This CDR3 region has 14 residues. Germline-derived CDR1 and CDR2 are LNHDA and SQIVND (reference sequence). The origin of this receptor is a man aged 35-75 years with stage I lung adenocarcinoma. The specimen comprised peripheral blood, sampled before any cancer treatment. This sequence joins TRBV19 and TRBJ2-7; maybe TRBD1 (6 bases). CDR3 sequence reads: CASSLQQGVYEQYF. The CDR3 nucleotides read TGTGCCAGTAGTTTACAACAGGGTGTCTACGAGCAGTACTTC.